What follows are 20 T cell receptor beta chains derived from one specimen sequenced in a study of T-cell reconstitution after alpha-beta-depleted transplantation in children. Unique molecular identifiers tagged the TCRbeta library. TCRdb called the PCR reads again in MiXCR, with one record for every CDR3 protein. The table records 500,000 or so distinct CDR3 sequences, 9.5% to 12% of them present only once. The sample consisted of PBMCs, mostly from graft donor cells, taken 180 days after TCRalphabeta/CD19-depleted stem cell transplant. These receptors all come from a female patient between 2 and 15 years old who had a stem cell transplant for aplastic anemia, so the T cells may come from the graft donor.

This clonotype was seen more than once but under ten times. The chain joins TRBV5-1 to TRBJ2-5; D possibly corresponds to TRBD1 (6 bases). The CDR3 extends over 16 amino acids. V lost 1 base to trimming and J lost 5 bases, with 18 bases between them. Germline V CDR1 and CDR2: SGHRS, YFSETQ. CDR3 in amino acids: CASSLNGAGVGETQYF. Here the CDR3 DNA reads TGCGCCAGCAGCTTGAATGGAGCAGGGGTTGGTGAGACCCAGTACTTC.

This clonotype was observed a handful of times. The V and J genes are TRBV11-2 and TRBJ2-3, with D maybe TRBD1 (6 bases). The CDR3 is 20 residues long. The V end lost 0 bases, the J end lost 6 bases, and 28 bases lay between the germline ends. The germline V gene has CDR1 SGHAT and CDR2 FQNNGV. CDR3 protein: CASSLDDRRRYFVGSDTQYF. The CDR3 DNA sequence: TGTGCCAGCAGCTTAGATGACAGGCGGAGGTACTTCGTCGGGTCGGATACGCAGTATTTT.

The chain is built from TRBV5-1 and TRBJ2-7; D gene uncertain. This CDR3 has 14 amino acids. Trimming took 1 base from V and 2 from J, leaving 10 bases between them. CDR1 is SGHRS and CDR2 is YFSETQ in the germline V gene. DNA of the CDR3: TGCGCCAGCAGCTTGCGCGGAACTACCTACGAGCAGTACTTC. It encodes CASSLRGTTYEQYF. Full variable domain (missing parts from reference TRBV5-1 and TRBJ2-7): KAGVTQTPRYLIKTRGQQVTLSCSPISGHRSVSWYQQTPGQGLQFLFEYFSETQRNKGNFPGRFSGRQFSNSRSEMNVSTLELGDSALYLCASSLRGTTYEQYFGPGTRLTVT.

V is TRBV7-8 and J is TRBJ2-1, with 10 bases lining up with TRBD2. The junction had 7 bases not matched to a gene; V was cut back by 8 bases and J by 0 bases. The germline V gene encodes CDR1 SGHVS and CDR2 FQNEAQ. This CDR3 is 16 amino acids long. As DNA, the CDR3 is TGTGCCAGCTCCCTAGCGGGAGACCTCTCCTACAATGAGCAGTTCTTC. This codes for CASSLAGDLSYNEQFF.

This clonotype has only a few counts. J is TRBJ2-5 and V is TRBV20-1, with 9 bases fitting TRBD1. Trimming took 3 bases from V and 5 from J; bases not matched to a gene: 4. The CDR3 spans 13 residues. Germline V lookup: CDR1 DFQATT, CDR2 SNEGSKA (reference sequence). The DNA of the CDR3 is TGCAGTGCTAGGCCGGGACAGGGTGAGACCCAGTACTTC. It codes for CSARPGQGETQYF.

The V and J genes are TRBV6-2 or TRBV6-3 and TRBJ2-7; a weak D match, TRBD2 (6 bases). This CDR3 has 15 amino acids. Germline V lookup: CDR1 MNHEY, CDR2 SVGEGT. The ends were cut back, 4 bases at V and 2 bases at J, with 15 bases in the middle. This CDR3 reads CASSSPTSMPYEQYF. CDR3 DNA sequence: TGTGCCAGCAGTTCTCCCACTAGCATGCCCTACGAGCAGTACTTC.

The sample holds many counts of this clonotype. The CDR3 is CASSFIQGNYGYTF. DNA for the CDR3: TGTGCCAGCAGCTTCATACAGGGAAACTATGGCTACACCTTC. The V gene is TRBV12-3 or TRBV12-4, the J gene TRBJ1-2; the D gene is possibly TRBD1 (6 bases). Trimming left V 6 bases short and J 2 bases short, with 13 bases between. The CDR3 totals 14 residues.

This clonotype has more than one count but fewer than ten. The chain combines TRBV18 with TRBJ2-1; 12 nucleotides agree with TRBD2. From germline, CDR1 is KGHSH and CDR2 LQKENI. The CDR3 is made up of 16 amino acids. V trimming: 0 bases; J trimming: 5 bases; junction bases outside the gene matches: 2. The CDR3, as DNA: TGTGCCAGCTCACCACCGACTAGCGGGGGCGACAATGAGCAGTTCTTC. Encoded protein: CASSPPTSGGDNEQFF.

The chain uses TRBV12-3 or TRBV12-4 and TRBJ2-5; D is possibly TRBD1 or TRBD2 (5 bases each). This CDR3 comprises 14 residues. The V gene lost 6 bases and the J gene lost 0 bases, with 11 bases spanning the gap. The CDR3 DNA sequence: TGTGCCAGCAGCCTTTTGGGGGACCAAGAGACCCAGTACTTC. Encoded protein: CASSLLGDQETQYF.

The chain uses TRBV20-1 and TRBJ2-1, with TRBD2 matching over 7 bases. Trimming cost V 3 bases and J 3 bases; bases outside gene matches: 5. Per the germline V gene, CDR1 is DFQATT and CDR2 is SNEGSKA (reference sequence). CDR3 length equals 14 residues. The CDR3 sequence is CSASRPSGYNEQFF. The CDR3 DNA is TGCAGTGCTAGTCGGCCTAGCGGCTACAATGAGCAGTTCTTC.

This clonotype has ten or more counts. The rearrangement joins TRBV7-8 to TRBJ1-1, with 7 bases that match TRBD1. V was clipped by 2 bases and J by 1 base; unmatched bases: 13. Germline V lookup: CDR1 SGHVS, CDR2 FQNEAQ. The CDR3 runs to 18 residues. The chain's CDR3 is CASSLMSRGGWTNTEAFF. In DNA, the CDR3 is TGTGCCAGCAGCTTAATGTCCAGGGGGGGCTGGACGAACACTGAAGCTTTCTTT. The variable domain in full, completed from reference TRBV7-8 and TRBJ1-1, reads GAGVSQSPRYKVAKRGQDVALRCDPISGHVSLFWYQQALGQGPEFLTYFQNEAQLDKSGLPSDRFFAERPEGSVSTLKIQRTQQEDSAVYLCASSLMSRGGWTNTEAFFGQGTRLTVV.

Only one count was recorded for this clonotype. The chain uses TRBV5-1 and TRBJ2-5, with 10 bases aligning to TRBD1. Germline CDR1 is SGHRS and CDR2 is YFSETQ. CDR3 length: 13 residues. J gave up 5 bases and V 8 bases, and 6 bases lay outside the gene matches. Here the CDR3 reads CAREDRGRETQYF. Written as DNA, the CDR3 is TGCGCCAGGGAAGACAGGGGGCGCGAGACCCAGTACTTC.

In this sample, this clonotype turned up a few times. The CDR3 nucleotides read TGTGCCAGCAGCATCCTAGCGGGAGGCACAGATACGCAGTATTTT. This encodes CASSILAGGTDTQYF. This sequence joins TRBV28 and TRBJ2-3; TRBD2 aligns across 10 bases. The trim removed 6 bases at V and 1 base at J, leaving 4 bases unmatched. CDR1 and CDR2 from the germline V gene are MDHEN and SYDVKM. The CDR3 is 15 amino acids.

As DNA, the CDR3 is TGCAGTGCTAGCGTAGTTTTCGCTGAAGAGACCCAGTACTTC. Encoded protein: CSASVVFAEETQYF. J is TRBJ2-5 and V is TRBV20-1; D unclear. The CDR3 has 14 residues. The V end lost 3 bases, the J end lost 3 bases, and 14 bases lay between the germline ends. The V gene's germline CDR1 is DFQATT and CDR2 SNEGSKA (reference sequence).

CDR3 sequence: CASSQFDGAGGYTF. As DNA, the CDR3 is TGCGCCAGCAGCCAATTTGACGGGGCAGGTGGCTACACCTTC. V and J are TRBV4-1 and TRBJ1-2; possible D gene TRBD1, 5 bases. The CDR3 is 14 amino acids. V lost 2 bases, J lost 7 bases, and 14 bases lay in between. Germline V gene data show CDR1 as MGHRA and CDR2 as YSYEKL.

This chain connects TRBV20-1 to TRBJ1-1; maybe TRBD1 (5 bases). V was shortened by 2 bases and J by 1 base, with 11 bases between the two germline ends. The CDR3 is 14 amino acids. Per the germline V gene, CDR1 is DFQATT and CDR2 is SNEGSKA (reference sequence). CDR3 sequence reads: CSARTSGRNTEAFF. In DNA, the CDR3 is TGCAGTGCTAGAACCTCGGGACGGAACACTGAAGCTTTCTTT.

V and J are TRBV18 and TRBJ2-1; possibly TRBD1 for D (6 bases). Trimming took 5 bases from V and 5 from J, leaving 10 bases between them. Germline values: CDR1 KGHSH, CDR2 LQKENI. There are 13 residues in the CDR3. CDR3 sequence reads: CASSSTGDNEQFF. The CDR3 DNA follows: TGTGCCAGCTCATCGACAGGTGACAATGAGCAGTTCTTC.

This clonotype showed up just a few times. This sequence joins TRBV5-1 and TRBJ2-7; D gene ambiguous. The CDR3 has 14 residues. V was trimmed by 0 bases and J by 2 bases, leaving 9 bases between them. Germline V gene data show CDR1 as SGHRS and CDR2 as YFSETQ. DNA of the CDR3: TGCGCCAGCAGCTTGGAGGCCAGGACCTACGAGCAGTACTTC. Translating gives CASSLEARTYEQYF.

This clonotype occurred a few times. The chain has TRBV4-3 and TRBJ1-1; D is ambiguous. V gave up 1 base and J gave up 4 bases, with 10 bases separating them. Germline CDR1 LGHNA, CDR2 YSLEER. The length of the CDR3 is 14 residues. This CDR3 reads CASSQGGKATEAFF. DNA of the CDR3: TGCGCCAGCAGCCAAGGCGGAAAAGCCACTGAAGCTTTCTTT.

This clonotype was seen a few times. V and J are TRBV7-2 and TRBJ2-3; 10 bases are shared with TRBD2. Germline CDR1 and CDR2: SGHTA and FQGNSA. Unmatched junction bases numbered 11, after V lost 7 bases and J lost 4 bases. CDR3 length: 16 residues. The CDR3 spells CASTFLSGRLADTQYF. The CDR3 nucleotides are TGTGCCAGCACCTTCCTTAGCGGGAGGCTGGCAGATACGCAGTATTTT. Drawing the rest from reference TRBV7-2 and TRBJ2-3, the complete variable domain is GAGVSQSPSNKVTEKGKDVELRCDPISGHTALYWYRQSLGQGLEFLIYFQGNSAPDKSGLPSDRFSAERTGGSVSTLTIQRTQQEDSAVYLCASTFLSGRLADTQYFGPGTRLTVL.